This entry lists 19 T cell receptor beta chains sequenced from one sample in a study of identical twins. MiXCR, run by TCRdb on the 5' RACE reads, gives a single entry per CDR3 protein. The sample consists of 1,800,000 or so distinct CDR3 sequences, more than 30% of them appearing once. Sequenced input: cord blood. The origin of the receptors is a newborn girl in good health.

This clonotype was observed a handful of times. The chain is built from TRBV4-1 and TRBJ2-1; D is undetermined. The CDR3 totals 15 residues. V was clipped by 2 bases and J by 6 bases, with 14 bases between them. Germline CDR1 MGHRA, CDR2 YSYEKL. CDR3 DNA sequence: TGCGCCAGCAGCCAACACATCAATGCAGGCAATGAGCAGTTCTTC. Translating gives CASSQHINAGNEQFF.

V is TRBV10-3 and J is TRBJ1-4, with TRBD1 as a possible D gene (5 bases). In germline, CDR1 is ENHRY, CDR2 SYGVKD. There are 14 residues in the CDR3. Trimming removed 11 bases at V and 0 bases at J, with 13 bases between. The CDR3 protein is CAAGDGATNEKLFF. For the CDR3, the DNA is TGTGCCGCCGGGGACGGTGCAACTAATGAAAAACTGTTTTTT.

This chain links TRBV2 with TRBJ2-5; 9 bases line up with TRBD2. V lost 3 bases, J lost 6 bases, and 5 bases stayed unmatched. CDR1 is SNHLY and CDR2 is FYNNEI in the germline V gene. This CDR3 comprises 14 residues. CDR3: CASSEGGGAKTQYF. CDR3 coding DNA: TGTGCCAGCAGTGAGGGCGGGGGGGCCAAGACCCAGTACTTC.

This clonotype was counted between two and nine times. The J gene is TRBJ1-5, the V gene TRBV6-1, with D unclear. Germline V CDR1 and CDR2: MNHNS, SASEGT. CDR3 length: 16 amino acids. Trimming removed 6 bases from V and 1 base from J, with 16 bases in between. The CDR3 sequence: CASRGIYGRSNQPQHF. DNA of the CDR3: TGTGCCAGCAGGGGGATTTACGGACGGAGCAATCAGCCCCAGCATTTT.

This clonotype was seen more than once but under ten times. The chain recombines TRBV18 with TRBJ1-1; no definite D call. Trimming left V 3 bases short and J 11 bases short, with 16 bases between. The CDR3 contains 13 residues. Germline-derived CDR1 and CDR2 are KGHSH and LQKENI. CDR3 bases: TGTGCCAGCTCACCTTCGCTAGAAGCGGACGCTTTCTTT. Amino acid sequence: CASSPSLEADAFF.

Comment on this clonotype: The conserved phenylalanine or tryptophan is not found at the CDR3 terminus, so this likely reflects a read error. The V and J genes are TRBV28 and TRBJ2-4; 7 nucleotides match TRBD1. Gene TRBJ2-5 matches the end of the DNA better, so the J call may be wrong. This CDR3 region has 13 residues. Germline values: CDR1 MDHEN, CDR2 SYDVKM. The CDR3 region is CASSPTGQETQYY. In nucleotides, the CDR3 is TGTGCCAGCAGTCCGACAGGGCAAGAGACCCAGTACTAC.

The rearrangement links TRBV12-3 or TRBV12-4 to TRBJ2-2; 9 nucleotides line up with TRBD1. The junction had 10 bases not matched to a gene; V was cut back by 7 bases and J by 7 bases. The CDR3 has 15 amino acids. CDR3 protein: CASIQQGARSGELFF. The CDR3 DNA reads as TGTGCCAGCATTCAACAGGGGGCAAGGAGCGGGGAGCTGTTTTTT.

The chain combines TRBV7-2 with TRBJ2-1, with TRBD2 matching 9 bases. Per the germline V gene, CDR1 is SGHTA and CDR2 is FQGNSA. The J segment lost 0 bases and the V segment lost 5 bases, leaving 5 bases of the junction unmatched. The CDR3 spans 16 residues. The CDR3: CASSLHSGSSYNEQFF. The CDR3 DNA sequence: TGTGCCAGCAGCCTCCATAGCGGGAGCTCCTACAATGAGCAGTTCTTC.

CDR3 protein: CASIPLSRAYTDTQYF. CDR3 DNA: TGTGCCAGCATCCCCTTATCTAGGGCATACACAGATACGCAGTATTTT. V usage is TRBV21-1 and J usage is TRBJ2-3; the DNA was not compared with TRBD1, the D call given in the table. TRBV21-1 represents a pseudogene. CDR3 length: 16 residues.

This chain links TRBV7-2 with TRBJ2-3; TRBD2 aligns across 14 bases. CDR1 is SGHTA and CDR2 is FQGNSA in the germline V gene. The CDR3 totals 20 residues. V dropped 1 base and J dropped 3; count of bases not matched to a gene: 12. The CDR3 here is CASSLVGRGTSGRRTDTQYF. The CDR3 nucleotides are TGTGCCAGCAGCTTAGTAGGGCGGGGGACTAGCGGGAGAAGGACAGATACGCAGTATTTT.

The gene calls are TRBV13 and TRBJ2-7, with 10 bases lining up with TRBD2. There are 16 residues in the CDR3. V shed 3 bases, J shed 0 bases, and the junction held 5 bases outside the gene matches. The germline V gene has CDR1 PRHDT and CDR2 FYEKMQ (reference sequence). The chain's CDR3 is CASSLGSGRPSYEQYF. DNA of the CDR3: TGTGCCAGCAGCTTGGGTAGCGGGAGGCCCTCCTACGAGCAGTACTTC.

The table lists this clonotype with a few counts. This chain uses TRBV18 with TRBJ1-2; D is unclear. V lost 2 bases to trimming and J lost 0 bases, with 10 bases between them. The germline V gene encodes CDR1 KGHSH and CDR2 LQKENI. CDR3 size: 15 residues. The CDR3 region is CASSPRRWTNYGYTF. CDR3 nucleotide sequence: TGTGCCAGCTCACCAAGAAGGTGGACTAACTATGGCTACACCTTC. The full variable domain, in which reference TRBV18 and TRBJ1-2 provide the parts outside the CDR3, is NAGVMQNPRHLVRRRGQEARLRCSPMKGHSHVYWYRQLPEEGLKFMVYLQKENIIDESGMPKERFSAEFPKEGPSILRIQQVVRGDSAAYFCASSPRRWTNYGYTFGSGTRLTVV.

As concerns this clonotype: One end of the junction fails to match germline, which may point to a read error. The gene calls are TRBV15 and TRBJ1-4, with 8 bases aligning to TRBD1. Germline V gene lookup returns CDR1 LNHNV and CDR2 YYDKDF (reference sequence). The CDR3 length is 14 residues. The CDR3 spells CATRRDRGNEKLFF. The CDR3 coding sequence is TGTGCCACCAGAAGAGACAGGGGTAATGAAAAACTGTTTTTT.

In the case of this clonotype: This may arise from a read error, as a much more abundant clone is one base away. The chain has TRBV13 and TRBJ1-2; D unclear. CDR3 length: 12 amino acids. The germline V gene has CDR1 PRHDT and CDR2 FYEKMQ (reference sequence). Here the CDR3 DNA reads TGTGCCAGCGGCTTCGAGGGCTATGGCTACACCTTC. Protein product: CASGFEGYGYTF.

The rearrangement joins TRBV28 to TRBJ1-4; 7 bases agree with TRBD1. The CDR3 extends over 13 amino acids. Germline CDR1 is MDHEN and CDR2 is SYDVKM. After removal of 8 bases from V and 8 bases from J, the junction contained 8 bases not matched to a gene. This CDR3 reads CASLDRVEEKLFF. In nucleotides, the CDR3 is TGTGCCAGCCTCGACAGGGTGGAGGAAAAACTGTTTTTT.

The chain carries TRBV2 and TRBJ2-7; weak D call: TRBD1 (6 bases). The CDR3 contains 15 residues. Germline assignment: CDR1 SNHLY and CDR2 FYNNEI. With 7 bases removed from V and 6 bases from J, the gap between germline ends came to 22 bases. The CDR3 bases are TGTGCCAGCAAAGGCTCACAGGGACGTCCGCGCGAGCAGTACTTC. Translating gives CASKGSQGRPREQYF.

V and J are TRBV27 and TRBJ2-1, with 15 bases identical to TRBD2. Looked up from germline, CDR1 is MNHEY and CDR2 is SMNVEV (reference sequence). After removal of 2 bases from V and 7 bases from J, the junction contained 3 bases not matched to a gene. The CDR3 extends over 16 amino acids. The CDR3 DNA reads TGTGCCAGCAGTTTAAAGGGACTAGCGGGGGGTAATGAGCAGTTCTTC. The encoded protein is CASSLKGLAGGNEQFF.

This chain joins TRBV7-2 and TRBJ2-3; a possible D gene is TRBD2 (5 bases). This CDR3 is built from 15 residues. CDR1 and CDR2 from the germline V gene are SGHTA and FQGNSA. Deletions cut 11 bases from V and 0 bases from J, with 18 bases between. The CDR3 DNA reads as TGTGCCGGCACCATACAACGCGGGAGCACAGATACGCAGTATTTT. This encodes CAGTIQRGSTDTQYF.

This clonotype was picked up a small number of times. The chain carries TRBV11-2 and TRBJ2-3; 13 nucleotides align to TRBD2. The J segment lost 5 bases and the V segment lost 4 bases, leaving 9 bases of the junction unmatched. This CDR3 has 17 residues. Per the germline V gene, CDR1 is SGHAT and CDR2 is FQNNGV. CDR3 nucleotide sequence: TGTGCCAGCAGCTCAATTCGACTAGCGGGGGGTCTAGATACGCAGTATTTT. Protein: CASSSIRLAGGLDTQYF. The whole variable domain, remainder taken from reference TRBV11-2 and TRBJ2-3, is EAGVAQSPRYKIIEKRQSVAFWCNPISGHATLYWYQQILGQGPKLLIQFQNNGVVDDSQLPKDRFSAERLKGVDSTLKIQPAKLEDSAVYLCASSSIRLAGGLDTQYFGPGTRLTVL.